This T cell receptor beta chain was captured in a study of radiotherapy plus CTLA-4 blockade in lung cancer. Study at large: Objective responses arose in approximately 17% of patients, and 25% to 35% experienced disease control.

Study outcomes and limitations: In blood, early T cell clone dynamics reportedly predicted response best, together with interferon-beta.

This CDR3 spans 13 amino acids. V shed 4 bases and J shed 4 bases, with 10 bases lying between them. Germline values: CDR1 LGHNA, CDR2 YSLEER. Chemo-refractory metastatic non-small-cell lung cancer patients underwent focal radiation alongside CTLA-4 blockade with ipilimumab. The data were produced by immunoSEQ multiplex PCR, yet TCRdb's version contains in-frame clones alone and is incomplete. This sample has 25,000 to 35,000 clones, with around four fifths found just once. Worth noting for this clone: Its target is not known.

The sample consisted of peripheral blood, taken from a patient treated with radiotherapy plus ipilimumab. The gene calls are TRBV4-3 and TRBJ1-2; D possibly corresponds to TRBD1 (5 bases). The receptor's source is a human donor with non-small cell lung cancer who had stable disease on radiotherapy plus ipilimumab. The CDR3 DNA is TGCGCCAGCAGCCTCCTGAGGGGCTATGGCTACACCTTC. This encodes CASSLLRGYGYTF.